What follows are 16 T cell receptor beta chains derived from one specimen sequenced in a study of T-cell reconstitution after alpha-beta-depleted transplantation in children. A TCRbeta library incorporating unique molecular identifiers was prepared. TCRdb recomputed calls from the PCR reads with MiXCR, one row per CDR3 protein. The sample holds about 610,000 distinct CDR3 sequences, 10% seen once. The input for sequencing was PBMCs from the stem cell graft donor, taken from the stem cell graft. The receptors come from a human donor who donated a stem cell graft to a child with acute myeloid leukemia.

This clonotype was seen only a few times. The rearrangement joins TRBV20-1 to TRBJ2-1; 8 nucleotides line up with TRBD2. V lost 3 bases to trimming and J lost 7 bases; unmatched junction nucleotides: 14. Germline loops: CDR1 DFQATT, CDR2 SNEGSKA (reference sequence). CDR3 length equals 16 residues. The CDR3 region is CSASGAGGRSANEQFF. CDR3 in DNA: TGCAGTGCTAGTGGGGCGGGCGGGAGGAGCGCTAATGAGCAGTTCTTC.

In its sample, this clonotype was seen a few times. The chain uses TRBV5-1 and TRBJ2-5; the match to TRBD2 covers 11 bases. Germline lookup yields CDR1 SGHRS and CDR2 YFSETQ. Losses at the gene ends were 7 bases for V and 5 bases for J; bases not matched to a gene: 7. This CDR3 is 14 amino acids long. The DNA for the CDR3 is TGCGCCAGCGGTAGCGGGAGGGCCGGGGAGACCCAGTACTTC. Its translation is CASGSGRAGETQYF.

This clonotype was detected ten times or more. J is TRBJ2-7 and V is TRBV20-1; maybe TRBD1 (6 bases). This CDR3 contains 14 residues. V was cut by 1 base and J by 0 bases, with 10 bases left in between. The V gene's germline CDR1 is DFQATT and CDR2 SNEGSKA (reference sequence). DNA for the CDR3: TGCAGTGCTAGAGCCAGGGGCACCTCCTACGAGCAGTACTTC. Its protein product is CSARARGTSYEQYF.

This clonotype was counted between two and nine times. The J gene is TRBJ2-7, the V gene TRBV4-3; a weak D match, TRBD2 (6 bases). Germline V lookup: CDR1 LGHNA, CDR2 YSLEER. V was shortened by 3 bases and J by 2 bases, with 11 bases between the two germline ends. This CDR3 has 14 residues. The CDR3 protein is CASSQFSGPYEQYF. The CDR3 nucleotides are TGCGCCAGCAGCCAGTTTAGCGGCCCCTACGAGCAGTACTTC.

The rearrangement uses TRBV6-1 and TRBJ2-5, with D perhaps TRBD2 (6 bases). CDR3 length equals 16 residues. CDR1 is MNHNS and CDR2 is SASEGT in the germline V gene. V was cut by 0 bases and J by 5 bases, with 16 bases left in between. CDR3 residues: CASSEALRGNRETQYF. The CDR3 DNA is TGTGCCAGCAGTGAAGCGCTGCGGGGTAACAGGGAGACCCAGTACTTC.

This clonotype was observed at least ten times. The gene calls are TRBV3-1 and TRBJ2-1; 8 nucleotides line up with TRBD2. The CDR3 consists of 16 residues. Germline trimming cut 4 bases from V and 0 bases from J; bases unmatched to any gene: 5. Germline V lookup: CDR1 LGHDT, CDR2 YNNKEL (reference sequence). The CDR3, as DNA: TGTGCCAGCAGCCCACTGAGCGGGAGCTCCTACAATGAGCAGTTCTTC. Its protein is CASSPLSGSSYNEQFF.

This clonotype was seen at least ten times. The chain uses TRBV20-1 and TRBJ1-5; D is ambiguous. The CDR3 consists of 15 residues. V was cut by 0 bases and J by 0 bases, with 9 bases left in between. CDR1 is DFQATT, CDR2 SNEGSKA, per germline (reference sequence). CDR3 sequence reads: CSARDFLNSNQPQHF. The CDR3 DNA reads TGCAGTGCTAGAGATTTTCTGAATAGCAATCAGCCCCAGCATTTT.

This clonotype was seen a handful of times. For the CDR3, the DNA is TGTGCCAGCGGATCCGGTGGGGCCAACGTCCTGACTTTC. Translating it yields CASGSGGANVLTF. The chain has TRBV7-9 and TRBJ2-6; D not resolved. Trimming removed 8 bases from V and 3 bases from J, with 8 bases in between. Germline assignment: CDR1 SEHNR and CDR2 FQNEAQ (reference sequence). The CDR3 has 13 residues.

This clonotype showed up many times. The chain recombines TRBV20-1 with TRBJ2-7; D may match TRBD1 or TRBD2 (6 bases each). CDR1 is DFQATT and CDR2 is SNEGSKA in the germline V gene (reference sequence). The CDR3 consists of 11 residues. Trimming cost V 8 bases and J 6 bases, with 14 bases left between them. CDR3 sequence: CSTYGGVEQYF. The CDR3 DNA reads TGCAGTACCTACGGGGGCGTCGAGCAGTACTTC.

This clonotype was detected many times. CDR3 nucleotides: TGTGCCAGCAGTTACCCTAGCGGGAGACGTACGGTTGATGAGCAGTTCTTC. This sequence encodes CASSYPSGRRTVDEQFF. V is TRBV6-2 or TRBV6-3 and J is TRBJ2-1; TRBD2 aligns across 10 bases. This CDR3 is built from 17 residues. V shed 2 bases and J 8 bases; nucleotides not matched to a gene: 12. Per the germline V gene, CDR1 is MNHEY and CDR2 is SVGEGT.

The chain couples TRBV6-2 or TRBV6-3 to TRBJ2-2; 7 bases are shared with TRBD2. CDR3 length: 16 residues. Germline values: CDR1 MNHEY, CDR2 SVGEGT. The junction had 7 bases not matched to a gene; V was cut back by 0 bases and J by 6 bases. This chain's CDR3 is CASSYSTAGYSGELFF. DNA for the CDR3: TGTGCCAGCAGTTACTCGACAGCGGGATATTCCGGGGAGCTGTTTTTT.

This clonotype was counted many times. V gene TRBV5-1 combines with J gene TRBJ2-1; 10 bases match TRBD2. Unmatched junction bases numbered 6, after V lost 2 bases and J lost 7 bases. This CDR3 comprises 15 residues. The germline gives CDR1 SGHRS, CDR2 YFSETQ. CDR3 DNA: TGCGCCAGCAGCTTTGTAGCGGGAGGAGAAAATGAGCAGTTCTTC. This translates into CASSFVAGGENEQFF.

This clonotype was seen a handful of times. In DNA form, the CDR3 reads TGTGCCAGCAGCCTCACAGGGCGCCCCGGGGAGCTGTTTTTT. This gives the protein CASSLTGRPGELFF. V usage is TRBV3-1 and J usage is TRBJ2-2; TRBD1 might be the D (6 bases). V was trimmed by 4 bases and J by 6 bases, leaving 12 bases between them. Germline CDR1 and CDR2: LGHDT and YNNKEL (reference sequence). The CDR3 length is 14 residues.

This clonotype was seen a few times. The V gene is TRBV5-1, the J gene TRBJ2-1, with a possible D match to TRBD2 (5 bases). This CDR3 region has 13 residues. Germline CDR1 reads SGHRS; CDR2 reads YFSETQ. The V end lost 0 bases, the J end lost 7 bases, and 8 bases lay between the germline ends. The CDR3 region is CASSLGTRNEQFF. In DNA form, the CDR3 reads TGCGCCAGCAGCTTGGGGACTCGTAATGAGCAGTTCTTC.

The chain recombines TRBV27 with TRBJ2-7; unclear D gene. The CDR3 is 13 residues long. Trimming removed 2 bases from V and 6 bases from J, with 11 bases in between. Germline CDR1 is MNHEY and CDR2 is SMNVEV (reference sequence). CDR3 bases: TGTGCCAGCAGTTTAAGGGCAGCCCGCGAGCAGTACTTC. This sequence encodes CASSLRAAREQYF.

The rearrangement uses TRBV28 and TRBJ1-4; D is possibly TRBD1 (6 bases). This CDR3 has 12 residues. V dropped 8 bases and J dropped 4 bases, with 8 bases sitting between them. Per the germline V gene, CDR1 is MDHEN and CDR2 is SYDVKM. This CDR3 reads CASHRVNEKLFF. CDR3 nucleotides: TGTGCCAGCCACAGGGTTAATGAAAAACTGTTTTTT.